The 4 T cell receptor beta chains below were found in one sample sequenced in a study of blood T cell repertoires in COVID-19. Profiling relied on immunoSEQ multiplex PCR, and the TCRdb table lists in-frame clones only, not all of them. This table has approximately 15,000 clones, approximately 88% appearing once. Source material: peripheral blood. The receptors were gathered from a human donor in a cohort sampled during active COVID-19.

V is TRBV28 and J is TRBJ2-4; TRBD2 might be the D (6 bases). In germline, CDR1 is MDHEN, CDR2 SYDVKM. Trimming stripped 4 bases from V and 0 bases from J, with 13 bases between. The CDR3 has 16 amino acids. CDR3 nucleotides: TGTGCCAGCAGTTCGACTGGGGGACTAGCCAAAAACATTCAGTACTTC. This sequence encodes CASSSTGGLAKNIQYF.

The chain combines TRBV28 with TRBJ2-7; no clear D gene. CDR3 length: 13 amino acids. V lost 7 bases and J 0 bases, leaving 10 bases between the germline ends. Germline CDR1 and CDR2: MDHEN and SYDVKM. The chain's CDR3 is CASTARPSYEQYF. The CDR3, as DNA: TGTGCCAGCACGGCCAGGCCCTCCTACGAGCAGTACTTC.

This chain connects TRBV7-2 to TRBJ2-3; 9 bases agree with TRBD2. Trimming took 5 bases from V and 8 from J; bases not matched to a gene: 23. The CDR3 sequence is 19 residues long. Germline CDR1 is SGHTA and CDR2 is FQGNSA. CDR3 bases: TGTGCCAGCAGCCCAAGCCGGCCTGGGACTAGCTCGATACTGGGTACGCAGTATTTT. The encoded protein is CASSPSRPGTSSILGTQYF.

This chain connects TRBV7-8 to TRBJ2-3; 12 bases fit TRBD2. J gave up 1 base and V 5 bases, and 4 bases lay outside the gene matches. This CDR3 comprises 16 residues. CDR1 and CDR2 from the germline V gene are SGHVS and FQNEAQ. The CDR3 is CASSTRLAGGTDTQYF. As DNA, the CDR3 is TGTGCCAGCAGCACTCGACTAGCGGGGGGCACAGATACGCAGTATTTT.